The 16 T cell receptor beta chains below were found in one sample sequenced in a study of blood T cell repertoires in COVID-19. Profiled with immunoSEQ multiplex PCR; TCRdb holds only in-frame clones, not every one. Among about 190,000 clones listed, less than 90% were seen once. Material for sequencing was peripheral blood. The receptors shown here come from a woman between 40 and 50 years old with acute or convalescent COVID-19.

The chain has TRBV7-2 and TRBJ1-1; a possible D gene is TRBD1 (6 bases). Germline assignment: CDR1 SGHTA and CDR2 FQGNSA. The CDR3 length is 14 residues. V lost 6 bases and J lost 5, with 16 bases in between. Here the CDR3 DNA reads TGTGCCAGCAGGCCGGGACAAAGCGTTACTGAAGCTTTCTTT. It encodes CASRPGQSVTEAFF. Full variable domain (rest looked up from reference TRBV7-2 and TRBJ1-1): GAGVSQSPSNKVTEKGKDVELRCDPISGHTALYWYRQSLGQGLEFLIYFQGNSAPDKSGLPSDRFSAERTGGSVSTLTIQRTQQEDSAVYLCASRPGQSVTEAFFGQGTRLTVV.

CDR3 protein: CATRVSSSGNTIYF. In nucleotides, the CDR3 is TGTGCCACCAGGGTGTCGAGCTCTGGAAACACCATATATTTT. The V and J genes are TRBV28 and TRBJ1-3; D may be TRBD1 (5 bases). The CDR3 has 14 amino acids. Trimming stripped 10 bases from V and 0 bases from J, with 13 bases between. Germline V gene sequence: CDR1 MDHEN, CDR2 SYDVKM. Filled out from reference TRBV28 and TRBJ1-3, the complete variable domain reads DVKVTQSSRYLVKRTGEKVFLECVQDMDHENMFWYRQDPGLGLRLIYFSYDVKMKEKGDIPEGYSVSREKKERFSLILESASTNQTSMYLCATRVSSSGNTIYFGEGSWLTVV.

The V gene is TRBV7-9, the J gene TRBJ1-3, with 7 bases identical to TRBD1. Germline CDR1 and CDR2: SEHNR and FQNEAQ (reference sequence). The ends lost 5 bases at V and 3 bases at J; junction bases unmatched: 7. This CDR3 region has 15 residues. The DNA of the CDR3 is TGTGCCAGCAGCCTTACAGGGGAGAGTGGAAACACCATATATTTT. It translates to CASSLTGESGNTIYF.

This clone was counted a single time. The CDR3 sequence: CASSLGGFTGNTIYF. The CDR3 region has the DNA TGTGCCAGCAGTTTAGGAGGCTTTACGGGAAACACCATATATTTT. This sequence joins TRBV28 and TRBJ1-3; D is undetermined. The V gene lost 2 bases and the J gene lost 4 bases, with 12 bases spanning the gap. Germline CDR1 is MDHEN and CDR2 is SYDVKM. The CDR3 consists of 15 residues.

This chain uses TRBV4-1 with TRBJ1-4, with D possibly matching TRBD1 (6 bases). Germline loops: CDR1 MGHRA, CDR2 YSYEKL. CDR3 length: 17 residues. The V end was cut by 0 bases, the J end by 0 bases, with 11 bases between. The CDR3 sequence is CASSQEGGRATNEKLFF. The CDR3 nucleotides are TGCGCCAGCAGCCAAGAGGGGGGGCGTGCAACTAATGAAAAACTGTTTTTT.

The chain carries TRBV28 and TRBJ1-6; 10 nucleotides align to TRBD1. Germline V gene sequence: CDR1 MDHEN, CDR2 SYDVKM. V was pared by 11 bases and J by 8 bases, with 9 bases of the junction left unmatched. CDR3 size: 14 residues. In DNA form, the CDR3 reads TGTGCCTACTCCGGGGACAGGGGTCATTCACCCCTCCACTTT. Translated: CAYSGDRGHSPLHF.

This sequence joins TRBV2 and TRBJ1-6; TRBD1 agrees at 7 bases. V shed 2 bases and J 7 bases; nucleotides not matched to a gene: 8. In germline, CDR1 is SNHLY, CDR2 FYNNEI. The CDR3 extends over 16 amino acids. The CDR3 nucleotides are TGTGCCAGCAGTGAAAGTAGACAGGGTTTGAATTCACCCCTCCACTTT. Its translation is CASSESRQGLNSPLHF.

This chain joins TRBV15 and TRBJ2-1; possible D gene TRBD2, 6 bases. CDR3 size: 15 residues. Trimming removed 1 base from V and 6 bases from J, with 13 bases in between. Per germline, CDR1 LNHNV and CDR2 YYDKDF (reference sequence). The DNA for the CDR3 is TGTGCCACCAGCAGAGTCCCCGGGAGAGGCAATGAGCAGTTCTTC. Protein product: CATSRVPGRGNEQFF. Based on the CDR3 plus reference TRBV15 and TRBJ2-1, the full variable domain is DAMVIQNPRYQVTQFGKPVTLSCSQTLNHNVMYWYQQKSSQAPKLLFHYYDKDFNNEADTPDNFQSRRPNTSFCFLDIRSPGLGDTAMYLCATSRVPGRGNEQFFGPGTRLTVL.

V is TRBV2 and J is TRBJ2-5; D is ambiguous. The CDR3 consists of 13 residues. Germline values: CDR1 SNHLY, CDR2 FYNNEI. Trimming took off 4 bases at V and 3 bases at J, with 9 bases between the two ends. The CDR3 DNA is TGTGCCAGCAGTGTGGAGTGGGAAGAGACCCAGTACTTC. Translated, it gives CASSVEWEETQYF.

The rearrangement joins TRBV10-3 to TRBJ1-6; 7 bases fit TRBD1. CDR1 is ENHRY, CDR2 SYGVKD, per germline. The junction had 6 bases not matched to a gene; V was cut back by 6 bases and J by 7 bases. This CDR3 has 14 residues. CDR3 sequence (DNA): TGTGCCATCAGGGAGACAGGGTGGAATTCACCCCTCCACTTT. The encoded protein is CAIRETGWNSPLHF.

This clone rates as medium-sized. The chain combines TRBV27 with TRBJ2-1; perhaps TRBD2 as D (5 bases). The CDR3 contains 14 residues. The germline gives CDR1 MNHEY, CDR2 SMNVEV (reference sequence). Deletions cut 4 bases from V and 3 bases from J, with 10 bases between. The CDR3 coding sequence is TGTGCCAGCAGTTCCTACACTAGCTACAATGAGCAGTTCTTC. Amino acid sequence: CASSSYTSYNEQFF.

The V and J genes are TRBV19 and TRBJ2-7; no definite D call. CDR1 and CDR2 from the germline V gene are LNHDA and SQIVND (reference sequence). Trimming removed 0 bases at V and 1 base at J, with 10 bases between. The CDR3 is made up of 15 amino acids. Here the CDR3 reads CASSIDPGWSYEQYF. Here the CDR3 DNA reads TGTGCCAGTAGTATAGATCCAGGCTGGTCCTACGAGCAGTACTTC.

This clone showed up just a few times. The chain recombines TRBV18 with TRBJ1-2; 7 nucleotides match TRBD1. This CDR3 is built from 14 residues. Germline V gene data show CDR1 as KGHSH and CDR2 as LQKENI. The trim removed 3 bases at V and 5 bases at J, leaving 6 bases unmatched. The CDR3 region is CASSPGTETYGYTF. CDR3 coding DNA: TGTGCCAGCTCACCTGGGACAGAAACGTATGGCTACACCTTC.

The chain combines TRBV18 with TRBJ1-4; D is ambiguous. CDR3 length equals 15 residues. The V end was cut by 0 bases, the J end by 2 bases, with 7 bases between. Per the germline V gene, CDR1 is KGHSH and CDR2 is LQKENI. The CDR3 is CASSPPEDTNEKLFF. The DNA for the CDR3 is TGTGCCAGCTCACCACCTGAGGATACTAATGAAAAACTGTTTTTT.

The chain uses TRBV20-1 and TRBJ2-5, with 11 bases aligning to TRBD2. Germline CDR1 DFQATT, CDR2 SNEGSKA (reference sequence). The CDR3 is 15 amino acids. J gave up 5 bases and V 3 bases, and 8 bases lay outside the gene matches. The CDR3 DNA reads as TGCAGTGCTAGTGATAGCGGGAGGGCCGATGAGACCCAGTACTTC. Translation gives CSASDSGRADETQYF.

J is TRBJ2-5 and V is TRBV5-5, with 7 bases aligning to TRBD1. This CDR3 is 12 amino acids long. V dropped 3 bases and J dropped 4; count of bases not matched to a gene: 0. From germline, CDR1 is SGHKS and CDR2 YYEKEE (reference sequence). In DNA form, the CDR3 reads TGTGCCAGCAGCTGGGACAGAGAGACCCAGTACTTC. This sequence encodes CASSWDRETQYF.